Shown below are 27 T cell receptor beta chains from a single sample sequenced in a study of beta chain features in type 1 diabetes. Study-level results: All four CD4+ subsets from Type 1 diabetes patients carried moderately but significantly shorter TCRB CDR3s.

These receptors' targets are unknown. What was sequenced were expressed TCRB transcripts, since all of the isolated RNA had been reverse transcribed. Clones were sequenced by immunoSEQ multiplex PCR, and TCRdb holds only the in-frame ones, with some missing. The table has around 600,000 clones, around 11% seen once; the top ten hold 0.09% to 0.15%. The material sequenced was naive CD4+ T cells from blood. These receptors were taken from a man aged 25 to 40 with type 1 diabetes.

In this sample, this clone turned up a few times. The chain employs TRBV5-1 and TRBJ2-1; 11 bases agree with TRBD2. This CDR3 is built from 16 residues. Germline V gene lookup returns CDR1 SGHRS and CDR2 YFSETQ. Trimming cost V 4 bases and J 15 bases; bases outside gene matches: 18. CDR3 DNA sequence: TGCGCCAGCAGCCTTGGAGGGGGACTAGCGGCTACGAAGGCGTTCTTC. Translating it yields CASSLGGGLAATKAFF.

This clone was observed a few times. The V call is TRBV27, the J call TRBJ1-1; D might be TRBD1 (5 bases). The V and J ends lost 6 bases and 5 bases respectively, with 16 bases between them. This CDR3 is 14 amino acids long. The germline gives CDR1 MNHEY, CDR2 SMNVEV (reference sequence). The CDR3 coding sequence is TGTGCCAGCAGCCGACGCGGGGGAGGAACTGAAGCTTTCTTT. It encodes CASSRRGGGTEAFF.

CDR3 coding DNA: TGTGCCAGCAGCCAAGACTTTCCTTACAATGAGCAGTTCTTC. This encodes CASSQDFPYNEQFF. The chain uses TRBV14 and TRBJ2-1, with unresolved D. The CDR3 contains 14 residues. The ends were cut back, 0 bases at V and 4 bases at J, with 7 bases in the middle. Germline lookup yields CDR1 SGHDN and CDR2 FVKESK.

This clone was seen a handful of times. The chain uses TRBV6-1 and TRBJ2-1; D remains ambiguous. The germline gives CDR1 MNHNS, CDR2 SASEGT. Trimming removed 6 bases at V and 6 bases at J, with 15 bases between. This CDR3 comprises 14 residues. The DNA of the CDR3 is TGTGCCAGCAGCGCGACCAATCCTATCAATGAGCAGTTCTTC. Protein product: CASSATNPINEQFF.

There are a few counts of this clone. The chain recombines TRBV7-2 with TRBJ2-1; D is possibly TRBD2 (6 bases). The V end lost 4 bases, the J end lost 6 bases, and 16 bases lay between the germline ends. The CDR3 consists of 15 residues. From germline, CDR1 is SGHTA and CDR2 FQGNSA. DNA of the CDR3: TGTGCCAGCAGCTCAGCAGGCGGGGTGCTCAATGAGCAGTTCTTC. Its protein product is CASSSAGGVLNEQFF.

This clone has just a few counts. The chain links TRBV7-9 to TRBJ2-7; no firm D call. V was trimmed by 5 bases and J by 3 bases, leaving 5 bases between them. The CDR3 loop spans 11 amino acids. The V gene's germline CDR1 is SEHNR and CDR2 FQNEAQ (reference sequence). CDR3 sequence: CASSQHYEQYF. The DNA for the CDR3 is TGTGCCAGCAGCCAGCACTACGAGCAGTACTTC.

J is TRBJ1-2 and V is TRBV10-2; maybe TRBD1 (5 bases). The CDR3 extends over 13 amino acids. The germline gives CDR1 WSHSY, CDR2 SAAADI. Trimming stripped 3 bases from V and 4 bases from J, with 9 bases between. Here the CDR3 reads CASSESRVYGYTF. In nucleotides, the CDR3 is TGCGCCAGCAGTGAATCCAGGGTCTATGGCTACACCTTC.

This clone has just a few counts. The CDR3 region is CASSLKTGGGNLETQYF. The CDR3 DNA follows: TGCGCCAGCAGCTTAAAAACTGGCGGGGGCAACCTGGAGACCCAGTACTTC. The rearrangement uses TRBV5-1 and TRBJ2-5; D may be TRBD2 (7 bases). Germline V gives CDR1 SGHRS, CDR2 YFSETQ. The CDR3 is 17 residues long. The germline V and J ends were trimmed by 2 bases and 5 bases, with 22 bases remaining between them.

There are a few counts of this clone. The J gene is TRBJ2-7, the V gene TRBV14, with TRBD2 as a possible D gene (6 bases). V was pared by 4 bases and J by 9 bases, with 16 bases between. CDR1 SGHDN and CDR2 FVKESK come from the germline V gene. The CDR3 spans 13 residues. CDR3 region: CASSRAEGRGQYF. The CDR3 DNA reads TGTGCCAGCAGCCGGGCAGAGGGGCGGGGGCAGTACTTC. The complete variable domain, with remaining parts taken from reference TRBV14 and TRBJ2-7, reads EAGVTQFPSHSVIEKGQTVTLRCDPISGHDNLYWYRRVMGKEIKFLLHFVKESKQDESGMPNNRFLAERTGGTYSTLKVQPAELEDSGVYFCASSRAEGRGQYFGPGTRLTVT.

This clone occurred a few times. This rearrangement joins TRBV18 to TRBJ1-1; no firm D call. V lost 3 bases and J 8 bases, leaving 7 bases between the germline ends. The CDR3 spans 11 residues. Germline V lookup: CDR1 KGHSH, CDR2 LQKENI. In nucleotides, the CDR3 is TGTGCCAGCTCACCTTCAGAGGAAGCTTTCTTT. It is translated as CASSPSEEAFF.

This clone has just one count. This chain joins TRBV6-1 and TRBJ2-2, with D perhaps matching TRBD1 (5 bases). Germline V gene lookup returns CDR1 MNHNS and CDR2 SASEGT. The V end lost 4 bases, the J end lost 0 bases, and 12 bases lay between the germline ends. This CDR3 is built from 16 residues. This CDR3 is CASSGRVSPNTGELFF. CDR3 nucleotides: TGTGCCAGCAGTGGCAGGGTTAGCCCGAACACCGGGGAGCTGTTTTTT.

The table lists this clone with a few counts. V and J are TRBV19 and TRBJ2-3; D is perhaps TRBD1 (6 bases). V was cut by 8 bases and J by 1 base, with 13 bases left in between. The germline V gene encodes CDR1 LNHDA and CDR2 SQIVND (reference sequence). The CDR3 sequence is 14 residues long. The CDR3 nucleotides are TGTGCCAGTGCACAGGGAAGGGGCACAGATACGCAGTATTTT. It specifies CASAQGRGTDTQYF. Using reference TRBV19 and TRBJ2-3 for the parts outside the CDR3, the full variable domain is DGGITQSPKYLFRKEGQNVTLSCEQNLNHDAMYWYRQDPGQGLRLIYYSQIVNDFQKGDIAEGYSVSREKKESFPLTVTSAQKNPTAFYLCASAQGRGTDTQYFGPGTRLTVL.

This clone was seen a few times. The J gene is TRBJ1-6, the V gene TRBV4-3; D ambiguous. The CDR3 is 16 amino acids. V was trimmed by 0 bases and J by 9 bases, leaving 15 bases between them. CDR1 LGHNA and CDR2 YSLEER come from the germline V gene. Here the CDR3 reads CASSQEAVVVSSPLHF. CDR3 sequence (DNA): TGCGCCAGCAGCCAAGAAGCAGTAGTAGTGAGTTCACCCCTCCACTTT.

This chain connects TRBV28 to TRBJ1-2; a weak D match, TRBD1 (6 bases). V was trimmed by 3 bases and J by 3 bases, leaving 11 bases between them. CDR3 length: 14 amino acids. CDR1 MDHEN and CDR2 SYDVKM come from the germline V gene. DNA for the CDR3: TGTGCCAGCAGTTTGATACAGGGCGACTATGGCTACACCTTC. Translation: CASSLIQGDYGYTF.

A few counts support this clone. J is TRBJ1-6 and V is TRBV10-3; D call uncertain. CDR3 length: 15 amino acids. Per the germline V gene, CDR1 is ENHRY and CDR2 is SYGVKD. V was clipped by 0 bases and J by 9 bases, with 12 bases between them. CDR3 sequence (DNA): TGTGCCATCAGTGAGTCGAGGCTTGGGCGTTCACCCCTCCACTTT. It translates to CAISESRLGRSPLHF.

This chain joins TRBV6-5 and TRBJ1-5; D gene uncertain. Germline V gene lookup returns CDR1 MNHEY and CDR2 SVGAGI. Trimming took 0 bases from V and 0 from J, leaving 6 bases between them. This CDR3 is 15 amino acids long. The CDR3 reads CASSYSQYSNQPQHF. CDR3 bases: TGTGCCAGCAGTTACTCTCAGTATAGCAATCAGCCCCAGCATTTT.

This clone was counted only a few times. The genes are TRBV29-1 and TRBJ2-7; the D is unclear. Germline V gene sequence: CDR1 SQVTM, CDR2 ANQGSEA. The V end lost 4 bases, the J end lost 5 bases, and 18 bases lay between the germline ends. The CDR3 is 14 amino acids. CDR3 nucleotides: TGCAGCGTTGTAGGTGGCCTGGTTGTGGACGAGCAGTACTTC. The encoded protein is CSVVGGLVVDEQYF.

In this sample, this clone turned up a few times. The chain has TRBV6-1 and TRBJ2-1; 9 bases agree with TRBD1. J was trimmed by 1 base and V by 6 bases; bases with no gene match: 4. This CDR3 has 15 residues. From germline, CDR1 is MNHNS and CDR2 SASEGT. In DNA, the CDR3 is TGTGCCAGCAGCCCCGGGACAGGGTCCTACAATGAGCAGTTCTTC. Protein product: CASSPGTGSYNEQFF.

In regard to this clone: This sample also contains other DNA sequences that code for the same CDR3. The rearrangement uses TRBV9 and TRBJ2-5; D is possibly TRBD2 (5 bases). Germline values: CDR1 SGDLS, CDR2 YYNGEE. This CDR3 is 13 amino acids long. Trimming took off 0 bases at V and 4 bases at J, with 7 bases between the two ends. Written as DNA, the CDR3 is TGTGCCAGCAGCGTAGACCGGGGAGAGACCCAGTACTTC. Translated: CASSVDRGETQYF.

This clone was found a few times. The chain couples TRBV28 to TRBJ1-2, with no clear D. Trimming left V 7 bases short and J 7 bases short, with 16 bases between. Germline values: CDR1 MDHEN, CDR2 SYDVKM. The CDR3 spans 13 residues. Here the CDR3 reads CASITSTRSGYTF. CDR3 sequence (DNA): TGTGCCAGCATTACGTCCACAAGGAGTGGCTACACCTTC.

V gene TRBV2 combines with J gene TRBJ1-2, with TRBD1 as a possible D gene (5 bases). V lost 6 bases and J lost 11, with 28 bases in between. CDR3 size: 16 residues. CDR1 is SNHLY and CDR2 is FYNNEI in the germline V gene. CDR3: CASSSRPGRRGSGYTF. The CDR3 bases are TGTGCCAGCAGCTCCAGACCGGGACGGAGAGGATCAGGTTACACCTTC.

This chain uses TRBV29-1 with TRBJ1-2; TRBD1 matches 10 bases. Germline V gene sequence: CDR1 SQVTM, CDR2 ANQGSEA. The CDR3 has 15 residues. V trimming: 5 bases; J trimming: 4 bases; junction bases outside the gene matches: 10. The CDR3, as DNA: TGCAGCGTTCCCCGGGACAGGGGAGAGGGCTATGGCTACACCTTC. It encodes CSVPRDRGEGYGYTF.

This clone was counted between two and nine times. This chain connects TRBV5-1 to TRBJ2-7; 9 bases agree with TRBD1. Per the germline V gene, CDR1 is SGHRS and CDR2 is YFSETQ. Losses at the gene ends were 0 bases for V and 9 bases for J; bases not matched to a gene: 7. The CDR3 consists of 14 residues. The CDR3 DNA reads TGCGCCAGCAGCTTGGGGACAGGGGAAACGGTGCAGTACTTC. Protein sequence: CASSLGTGETVQYF.

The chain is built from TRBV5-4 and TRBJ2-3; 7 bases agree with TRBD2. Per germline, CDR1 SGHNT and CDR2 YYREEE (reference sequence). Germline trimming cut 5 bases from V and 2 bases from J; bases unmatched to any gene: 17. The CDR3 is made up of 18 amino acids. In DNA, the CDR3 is TGTGCCAGCAGTCCTCCCCCCGGGGGGACCCGGAACACAGATACGCAGTATTTT. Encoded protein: CASSPPPGGTRNTDTQYF.

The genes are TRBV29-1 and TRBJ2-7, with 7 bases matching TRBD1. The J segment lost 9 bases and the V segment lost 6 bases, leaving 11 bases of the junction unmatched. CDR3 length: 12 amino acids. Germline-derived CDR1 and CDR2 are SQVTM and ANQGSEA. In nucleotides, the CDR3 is TGCAGCGTCTCCGGGACAGCCTTCTCGCAGTACTTC. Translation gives CSVSGTAFSQYF.

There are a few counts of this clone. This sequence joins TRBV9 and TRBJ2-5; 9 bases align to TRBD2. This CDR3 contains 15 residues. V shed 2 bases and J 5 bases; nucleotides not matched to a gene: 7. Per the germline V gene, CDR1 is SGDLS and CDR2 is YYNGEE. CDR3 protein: CASSVVSGGRETQYF. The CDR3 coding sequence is TGTGCCAGCAGCGTGGTTAGCGGGGGTAGGGAGACCCAGTACTTC.

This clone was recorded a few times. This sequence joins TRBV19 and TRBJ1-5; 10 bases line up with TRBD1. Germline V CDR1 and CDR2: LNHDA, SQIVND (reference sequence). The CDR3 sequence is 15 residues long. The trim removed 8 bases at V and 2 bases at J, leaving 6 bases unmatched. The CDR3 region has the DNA TGTGCCAGTCGAATGGACAGGGGGGGCAATCAGCCCCAGCATTTT. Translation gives CASRMDRGGNQPQHF.